The present T cell receptor (beta chain) was sequenced within a study of CD8 T cells in ankylosing spondylitis. TCRdb used MiXCR to reprocess the 5' RACE reads, holding one entry per CDR3 protein. This table holds under 250,000 distinct CDR3 sequences, 30% to 40% found once. Trimming cost V 0 bases and J 7 bases, with 11 bases left between them. This CDR3 contains 14 residues. Germline V CDR1 and CDR2: SGHRS, YFSETQ. This chain uses TRBV5-1 with TRBJ1-5; D might be TRBD1 (5 bases). The sequenced sample was blood, either unsorted or a sorted T cell fraction (not recorded which). This receptor was taken from a male donor with ankylosing spondylitis or in good health (not recorded which). CDR3 DNA sequence: TGCGCCAGCAGCTTGGCAGGATGGGGCCAGCCCCAGCATTTT. It yields the protein CASSLAGWGQPQHF.